The 31 T cell receptor beta chains presented below share a single source sample, sequenced in a study of blood T cells in healthy people across ages. Alongside a J-beta primer mix, a sample-barcoded 5' primer served in a second PCR lasting 7 to 11 cycles. TCRdb re-called the 5' RACE reads with MiXCR, one entry per CDR3 protein. Counted here are 800,000 or so distinct CDR3 sequences, less than 60% occurring once; the ten biggest clones make up 15% to 20%. The material sequenced was blood. Receptors were obtained from a man older than 75 in good health.

CDR3 in DNA: TGTGCCAGCAATGCGGGACCTGACGGGGCCAACGTCCTGACTTTC. It encodes CASNAGPDGANVLTF. The chain combines TRBV6-2 or TRBV6-3 with TRBJ2-6; D might be TRBD2 (6 bases). This CDR3 contains 15 residues. The germline V and J ends were trimmed by 7 bases and 4 bases, with 14 bases remaining between them. CDR1 and CDR2 from the germline V gene are MNHEY and SVGEGT.

This clonotype was recorded many times. CDR3 residues: CASSLGGRPIDTQYF. The CDR3 DNA reads as TGTGCCAGCAGTTTAGGCGGGAGACCTATCGATACGCAGTATTTT. This sequence joins TRBV12-3 or TRBV12-4 and TRBJ2-3; 7 bases are shared with TRBD2. Trimming took 1 base from V and 6 from J; bases not matched to a gene: 7. This CDR3 contains 15 residues.

This chain uses TRBV4-2 with TRBJ2-3; TRBD2 matches 10 bases. There are 17 residues in the CDR3. Germline V gives CDR1 LGHNA, CDR2 YNFKEQ. With 0 bases clipped from V and 0 bases from J, the junction kept 3 bases outside the gene matches. CDR3 in amino acids: CASSQESLAGSTDTQYF. The DNA for the CDR3 is TGTGCCAGCAGCCAAGAATCACTAGCGGGGAGCACAGATACGCAGTATTTT.

The V gene is TRBV20-1, the J gene TRBJ2-5; perhaps TRBD1 as D (6 bases). V lost 6 bases and J 2 bases, leaving 16 bases between the germline ends. The CDR3 spans 14 residues. Germline V gives CDR1 DFQATT, CDR2 SNEGSKA (reference sequence). The CDR3: CSAGRDTLQETQYF. The CDR3 bases are TGCAGTGCGGGCCGGGACACCTTACAAGAGACCCAGTACTTC.

This clonotype was seen a single time. The genes are TRBV24-1 and TRBJ2-6, with TRBD2 as a possible D gene (6 bases). The CDR3 length is 16 residues. Germline V gene data show CDR1 as KGHDR and CDR2 as SFDVKD. Trimming stripped 9 bases from V and 3 bases from J, with 17 bases between. As DNA, the CDR3 is TGTGCCACCCTAAAGTCCGAGGAGGGTGGGGCCAACGTCCTGACTTTC. Translation: CATLKSEEGGANVLTF.

The CDR3 sequence is CASSRYKGQETQYF. The CDR3 region has the DNA TGTGCCAGCAGCCGTTATAAGGGACAAGAGACCCAGTACTTC. This chain connects TRBV7-2 to TRBJ2-5; D unclear. Between the trimmed V and J ends, which lost 5 bases and 2 bases, there was a span of 12 bases. Germline V gene sequence: CDR1 SGHTA, CDR2 FQGNSA. This CDR3 is built from 14 residues.

This clonotype was seen a few times. The genes are TRBV9 and TRBJ2-7; D is perhaps TRBD1 or TRBD2 (5 bases each). CDR1 and CDR2 from the germline V gene are SGDLS and YYNGEE. Deletions cut 4 bases from V and 6 bases from J, with 17 bases between. CDR3 length equals 14 residues. CDR3 region: CASSRSGTTPEQYF. The CDR3 region has the DNA TGTGCCAGCAGCCGCTCCGGGACCACCCCCGAGCAGTACTTC.

V gene TRBV29-1 combines with J gene TRBJ2-7, with D tentatively TRBD1 (6 bases). This CDR3 spans 13 amino acids. V shed 5 bases and J shed 3 bases, with 14 bases lying between them. CDR1 is SQVTM and CDR2 is ANQGSEA in the germline V gene. The DNA of the CDR3 is TGCAGCGTTATACAACAGGGAAACTACGAGCAGTACTTC. Its protein is CSVIQQGNYEQYF.

This chain uses TRBV3-1 with TRBJ2-1; TRBD1 aligns across 8 bases. The junction had 15 bases not matched to a gene; V was cut back by 4 bases and J by 13 bases. Germline V gives CDR1 LGHDT, CDR2 YNNKEL (reference sequence). The CDR3 extends over 15 amino acids. CDR3 residues: CASSPYRQGTETQFF. CDR3 bases: TGTGCCAGCAGCCCCTACCGACAGGGGACAGAGACCCAGTTCTTC.

This clonotype was found once. The chain is built from TRBV3-1 and TRBJ1-1; a possible D gene is TRBD1 (6 bases). This CDR3 is 16 amino acids long. CDR1 is LGHDT, CDR2 YNNKEL, per germline (reference sequence). V dropped 1 base and J dropped 1 base, with 13 bases sitting between them. As DNA, the CDR3 is TGTGCCAGCAGCCAAGTGAGGGGACACTCGAACACTGAAGCTTTCTTT. Translated: CASSQVRGHSNTEAFF.

This chain connects TRBV18 to TRBJ2-7, with D maybe TRBD2 (6 bases). Germline loops: CDR1 KGHSH, CDR2 LQKENI. The CDR3 sequence is 14 residues long. Between the trimmed V and J ends, which lost 2 bases and 7 bases, there was a span of 15 bases. CDR3 in DNA: TGTGCCAGCTCACCAGAATCGGGGACTCCGGAGCAGTACTTC. Translated, it gives CASSPESGTPEQYF.

The rearrangement joins TRBV5-1 to TRBJ2-2; D gene uncertain. V lost 0 bases and J 2 bases, leaving 11 bases between the germline ends. The CDR3 covers 16 residues. Germline CDR1 is SGHRS and CDR2 is YFSETQ. Here the CDR3 DNA reads TGCGCCAGCAGCTTGGCCCAGGCTAGAAACACCGGGGAGCTGTTTTTT. It yields the protein CASSLAQARNTGELFF. The full variable domain, its missing parts supplied by reference TRBV5-1 and TRBJ2-2, is KAGVTQTPRYLIKTRGQQVTLSCSPISGHRSVSWYQQTPGQGLQFLFEYFSETQRNKGNFPGRFSGRQFSNSRSEMNVSTLELGDSALYLCASSLAQARNTGELFFGEGSRLTVL.

This clonotype showed up just a few times. V gene TRBV28 combines with J gene TRBJ2-3, with 8 nucleotides matching TRBD2. Trimming cost V 6 bases and J 6 bases; bases outside gene matches: 8. There are 14 residues in the CDR3. In germline, CDR1 is MDHEN, CDR2 SYDVKM. CDR3 nucleotides: TGTGCCAGCAGGACCGGGACTAGTCCTGATACGCAGTATTTT. This encodes CASRTGTSPDTQYF.

J is TRBJ2-1 and V is TRBV4-2; no firm D call. The V gene's germline CDR1 is LGHNA and CDR2 YNFKEQ. V lost 4 bases and J lost 3, with 13 bases in between. The CDR3 runs 15 residues. The CDR3 DNA is TGTGCCAGCAGCCTATCGTGGAGAGGCTACAATGAGCAGTTCTTC. Its protein product is CASSLSWRGYNEQFF.

The chain joins TRBV28 to TRBJ1-4; D unresolved. V dropped 4 bases and J dropped 5 bases, with 5 bases sitting between them. The CDR3 runs to 12 residues. Germline CDR1 is MDHEN and CDR2 is SYDVKM. CDR3 nucleotide sequence: TGTGCCAGCAGTTCCCGGAATGAAAAACTGTTTTTT. Residues: CASSSRNEKLFF.

The chain combines TRBV27 with TRBJ1-1, with 7 bases fitting TRBD1. Germline lookup yields CDR1 MNHEY and CDR2 SMNVEV (reference sequence). The V segment lost 5 bases and the J segment 6 bases; nucleotides outside the gene matches: 3. The CDR3 runs 12 residues. The CDR3 nucleotides read TGTGCCAGCAGTCCCGACAGGGCTGAAGCTTTCTTT. Translated: CASSPDRAEAFF.

This clonotype was seen only once. The V and J genes are TRBV20-1 and TRBJ2-3, with 10 bases aligning to TRBD2. Germline CDR1 is DFQATT and CDR2 is SNEGSKA (reference sequence). There are 14 residues in the CDR3. J gave up 4 bases and V 6 bases, and 7 bases lay outside the gene matches. CDR3 protein: CSALLAGVADTQYF. The DNA of the CDR3 is TGCAGTGCCCTGCTAGCGGGAGTCGCAGATACGCAGTATTTT.

V is TRBV4-2 and J is TRBJ2-3, with D possibly matching TRBD1 (6 bases). V shed 5 bases and J shed 4 bases, with 22 bases lying between them. Germline V CDR1 and CDR2: LGHNA, YNFKEQ. The CDR3 has 17 residues. CDR3 bases: TGTGCCAGCAGCAAAAGCAGCGGACAGTCGGGGTCAGATACGCAGTATTTT. Amino acids: CASSKSSGQSGSDTQYF.

Concerning this clonotype: One end of the junction fails to match germline, which may point to a read error. The chain employs TRBV7-7 and TRBJ2-3; 12 bases agree with TRBD2. This CDR3 spans 16 amino acids. The V gene's germline CDR1 is SSHAT and CDR2 FNYEAQ (reference sequence). The DNA of the CDR3 is TGTGCTAGCAGCGGAGGACTAGCGGGACACACAGATACGCAGTATTTT. This translates into CASSGGLAGHTDTQYF.

In this sample, this clonotype turned up a few times. V is TRBV6-2 or TRBV6-3 and J is TRBJ1-5; 11 bases align to TRBD1. The CDR3 has 15 amino acids. The germline gives CDR1 MNHEY, CDR2 SVGEGT. Losses at the gene ends were 6 bases for V and 7 bases for J; bases not matched to a gene: 8. CDR3 bases: TGTGCCAGCAGACCGGACAGGGGGCGGGAGCAGCCCCAGCATTTT. It translates to CASRPDRGREQPQHF.

This sequence joins TRBV3-1 and TRBJ1-1; 8 positions match TRBD1. With 0 bases clipped from V and 2 bases from J, the junction kept 8 bases outside the gene matches. Germline assignment: CDR1 LGHDT and CDR2 YNNKEL (reference sequence). This CDR3 spans 17 amino acids. The CDR3 loop is CASSQDRRPGGNTEAFF. The DNA for the CDR3 is TGTGCCAGCAGCCAAGATCGTCGACCAGGGGGCAACACTGAAGCTTTCTTT.

The rearrangement links TRBV7-2 to TRBJ2-1, with TRBD2 matching 7 bases. This CDR3 region has 15 residues. CDR1 and CDR2 (germline): SGHTA, FQGNSA. J was trimmed by 8 bases and V by 5 bases; bases with no gene match: 12. CDR3 nucleotide sequence: TGTGCCAGCAGCCGAAGAGGACTAGTGGGATATGAGCAGTTCTTC. Residues: CASSRRGLVGYEQFF.

This clonotype showed up just once. This chain joins TRBV18 and TRBJ2-2; 7 nucleotides align to TRBD1. The CDR3 loop spans 17 amino acids. Germline CDR1 reads KGHSH; CDR2 reads LQKENI. V lost 4 bases and J lost 1; bases outside the gene matches: 9. CDR3 region: CASSLTGPDLNTGELFF. For the CDR3, the DNA is TGTGCCAGCTCACTGACAGGGCCCGATCTGAACACCGGGGAGCTGTTTTTT.

This clonotype was counted many times. The chain carries TRBV20-1 and TRBJ2-1; D is unresolved. Germline lookup yields CDR1 DFQATT and CDR2 SNEGSKA (reference sequence). The V end lost 0 bases, the J end lost 5 bases, and 17 bases lay between the germline ends. The CDR3 extends over 16 amino acids. CDR3 in DNA: TGCAGTGCTAGAGATGTGGCGGAACCAACAGACAATGAGCAGTTCTTC. Its translation is CSARDVAEPTDNEQFF.

The V call is TRBV5-1, the J call TRBJ2-2; 7 bases map to TRBD2. CDR3 length: 13 amino acids. V trimming: 5 bases; J trimming: 5 bases; junction bases outside the gene matches: 3. CDR1 and CDR2 from the germline V gene are SGHRS and YFSETQ. DNA of the CDR3: TGCGCCAGCAGGTGGGGACTAACCGGGGAGCTGTTTTTT. It encodes CASRWGLTGELFF.

The chain uses TRBV20-1 and TRBJ1-5; D is possibly TRBD1 (6 bases). CDR3 size: 14 residues. The V gene lost 3 bases and the J gene lost 3 bases, with 12 bases spanning the gap. CDR1 and CDR2 from the germline V gene are DFQATT and SNEGSKA (reference sequence). CDR3 bases: TGCAGTGCTAGTGGAGGACAGATCAATCAGCCCCAGCATTTT. This gives the protein CSASGGQINQPQHF.

The chain has TRBV7-2 and TRBJ1-1; a weak D match, TRBD1 (6 bases). Germline CDR1 is SGHTA and CDR2 is FQGNSA. The V and J ends lost 1 base and 4 bases respectively, with 13 bases between them. The CDR3 length is 15 residues. CDR3 loop: CASSLEGSGATEAFF. In DNA form, the CDR3 reads TGTGCCAGCAGCTTAGAGGGATCGGGGGCCACTGAAGCTTTCTTT. Drawing the rest from reference TRBV7-2 and TRBJ1-1, the complete variable domain is GAGVSQSPSNKVTEKGKDVELRCDPISGHTALYWYRQSLGQGLEFLIYFQGNSAPDKSGLPSDRFSAERTGGSVSTLTIQRTQQEDSAVYLCASSLEGSGATEAFFGQGTRLTVV.

This clonotype occurred a few times. The V call is TRBV27, the J call TRBJ1-5, with TRBD1 identical over 8 bases. The J segment lost 1 base and the V segment lost 5 bases, leaving 4 bases of the junction unmatched. This CDR3 comprises 15 residues. CDR1 is MNHEY, CDR2 SMNVEV, per germline (reference sequence). CDR3 in amino acids: CASSLWDRSNQPQHF. As DNA, the CDR3 is TGTGCCAGCAGTCTCTGGGACAGGAGCAATCAGCCCCAGCATTTT.

The chain uses TRBV18 and TRBJ2-1; 9 nucleotides line up with TRBD2. CDR3 length: 16 residues. Germline CDR1 reads KGHSH; CDR2 reads LQKENI. The junction had 5 bases not matched to a gene; V was cut back by 1 base and J by 4 bases. The CDR3 coding sequence is TGTGCCAGCTCACCACTCGCTAGCGGGACTTACAATGAGCAGTTCTTC. This encodes CASSPLASGTYNEQFF.

The gene calls are TRBV18 and TRBJ1-1, with D uncertain. The CDR3 loop spans 13 amino acids. V dropped 0 bases and J dropped 6 bases, with 8 bases sitting between them. Germline CDR1 reads KGHSH; CDR2 reads LQKENI. CDR3 sequence: CASSPPDRAEAFF. The CDR3, as DNA: TGTGCCAGCTCACCACCGGACCGAGCTGAAGCTTTCTTT.

The chain carries TRBV20-1 and TRBJ1-1, with D perhaps TRBD1 (5 bases). The CDR3 contains 14 residues. V was shortened by 3 bases and J by 1 base, with 12 bases between the two germline ends. The V gene's germline CDR1 is DFQATT and CDR2 SNEGSKA (reference sequence). CDR3 in DNA: TGCAGTGCTAGGTCTGCAGGGCGGAACACTGAAGCTTTCTTT. It specifies CSARSAGRNTEAFF.